This T cell receptor (beta chain) was sequenced for a study of regulatory T cells in long-lasting Graves disease. Study background: Antithyroid drug intake by newly diagnosed Graves' patients had lasted under 3 months.

Both iRepertoire HTBI primers and Arm-PCR of CDR3 regions were used to build the TCR beta libraries. TCRdb fed the multiplex PCR reads into MiXCR, producing one record per CDR3 protein. The sample holds fewer than 550,000 distinct CDR3 sequences, approximately 16% seen once. Regarding time point: newly diagnosed GD, antithyroid drugs for less than 3 months. From RNA extracted from PBMCs, the TCR library was made. The same sample was also studied in work on T cells in Graves' hyperthyroidism and ophthalmopathy.

Sequenced here: peripheral blood mononuclear cells (PBMCs), sampled at new diagnosis, from a patient treated with antithyroid drugs. The receptor was derived from a woman aged 40 to 65 with Graves disease.

The chain's CDR3 is CASKTSWGTSNYGYTF. As DNA, the CDR3 is TGCGCCAGCAAAACATCTTGGGGGACCTCTAACTATGGCTACACCTTC. The chain combines TRBV4-1 with TRBJ1-2, with a weak D call TRBD1 (5 bases). The CDR3 is made up of 16 amino acids. The V gene lost 7 bases and the J gene lost 0 bases, with 18 bases spanning the gap. Looked up from germline, CDR1 is MGHRA and CDR2 is YSYEKL.